This TCR beta chain was recovered during a study of T-cell memory formation after mild COVID-19 (dated by TCRdb to the early 2020s). About the investigation overall: TCR sequence clusters from the two donors were found to be largely donor specific. Longitudinal TCRalpha and TCRbeta repertoire sequencing tracked T-cell clones expanding and contracting after mild COVID-19 in two donors. The cohort comprised two young, previously healthy adult volunteers, one female and one male. Summary of the overall study and its limitations: Balanced CD4/CD8 phenotypes were observed for clones contracting from day 15 to 85, whereas a bias towards CD4+ was observed for a second wave of clones expanding from day 15 to 37. Some responding clones were detected in pre-infection memory, suggesting pre-existing cross-reactive memory T cells joined the SARS-CoV-2 response. The study included only a couple of mild cases, and larger cohorts that include severe cases with pre-infection samples were judged to be necessary. Whether the second-wave clones peaking on day 37 were SARS-CoV-2 specific was not confirmed. Contracting CD4+ clones were found mainly in CM and EM memory subsets, while CD8+ clones were enriched in EMRA.

The sequencer was an Illumina NovaSeq 6000. TCRalpha and TCRbeta cDNA libraries were constructed by 5'RACE with constant-segment primers, with sample barcodes and unique molecular identifiers being introduced. RNA was extracted from every sample with Trizol reagent. Library amplification was performed in two PCR steps, and a second sample barcode and Illumina TruSeq adapters were introduced in the second step. Sequencing of libraries was performed on an Illumina NovaSeq with 2 x 150 bp paired-end reads. On the study's bioinformatics: Reads were demultiplexed and collapsed into UMI-guided consensus sequences with migec v1.2.7. Using mixcr v2.1.11, the UMI consensuses were aligned to TRA and TRB V and J templates and assembled into clonotypes. Clonotypes were classified as expanded or contracted when called significant by both edgeR and NoisET, with noise models trained on biological replicates. For edgeR calls, the thresholds were a false discovery rate-adjusted p below 0.01 and a log2 fold-change of 1. PCA with hierarchical clustering of max-normalized trajectories of the 1000 most abundant clonotypes was used as exploratory dynamics analysis. Separately sequenced CD4+ and CD8+ repertoires were used to assign a CD4 or CD8 phenotype to each responding clone. TCRdb itself trimmed the public reads at Q25 with fastp, ran MiXCR and retained productive beta chains. Every entry covers one CDR3 protein and lists the most common genes and DNA from its rows. The V and J calls follow TCRdb's processing rather than the paper's. The sample contains hundreds of thousands of distinct CDR3 sequences, roughly 20% of them found a single time. 7.5% to 10% of the sample lies in the top ten.

Ficoll-Paque density gradient centrifugation was the method used to isolate PBMCs. On this clonotype itself: This clone's antigen is unknown. No much larger clone is present one base from it, and per-base qualities are unavailable.

As encoded in the germline V gene, CDR1 is SGDLS while CDR2 is YYNGEE. Taken from cysteine to phenylalanine, the CDR3 has 16 residues. The read is trimmed to its CDR3 DNA, 48 bases read in frame from base 1. The germline V and J ends show losses of 5 bases and 5 bases respectively, and no gene match explains 10 bases of the junction. The chain uses TRBV9 and TRBJ2-3, with 11 middle bases fitting TRBD2. Material: PBMCs or a T cell subset sorted from them (not recorded which). This clonotype was sampled from an adult woman who had mild COVID-19 (a few samples of this study predate the infection). The sample titles of this study are shuffled in the database, so cell type and time point are left out; the donor was told from shared clones. The CDR3 here reads CASSRISGRARDTQYF. The DNA reads as follows: TGTGCCAGCAGTCGGATTAGCGGGAGGGCCAGAGATACGCAGTATTTT.